The clone carrying this T cell receptor beta chain has just one count. This sample was included in a study of blood T cell repertoires in COVID-19. Only in-frame clones appear in the TCRdb table, and some are missing; sequencing was by immunoSEQ multiplex PCR. This table has over 200,000 clones, 90% to 95% appearing once. This CDR3 has 16 amino acids. Trimming stripped 4 bases from V and 3 bases from J, with 20 bases between. Germline CDR1 is SGHRS and CDR2 is YFSETQ. The chain recombines TRBV5-1 with TRBJ2-7; possibly TRBD1 for D (6 bases). This TCR was sampled from a man aged 55 to 70 with COVID-19, enrolled during active disease. Sequencing was carried out using peripheral blood. CDR3 sequence (DNA): TGCGCCAGCAGCGGCTATCCAGGGGATCGAATCTACGAGCAGTACTTC. Protein: CASSGYPGDRIYEQYF.